Reported below is one T cell receptor beta chain. As yet, its antigen is unknown. The CDR3 extends over 15 amino acids. Germline CDR1 SGHTA, CDR2 FQGNSA. Trimming cost V 6 bases and J 7 bases; bases outside gene matches: 13. PCR primers comprised 60 Vbeta and 13 Jbeta primers. Clones were read by immunoSEQ multiplex PCR, and TCRdb kept only the in-frame ones, dropping some. The sample lists 200,000 to 250,000 clones; roughly 84% were seen once. The data stem from a study of cytomegalovirus exposure and HLA in healthy donors. Study results and limitations: The likely origin of a cluster of highly shared sequence variants was a sequencing artifact. Presence/absence analyses assumed roughly uniform sequencing depth across donors, which may not hold.

Source material: PBMCs. The source is a girl aged 5-17 years in good health and CMV-seronegative. The rearrangement links TRBV7-2 to TRBJ2-7; 9 nucleotides line up with TRBD1. CDR3 coding DNA: TGTGCCAGCAGACGGGGACAGGGAGCTCAGGGGGAGCAGTACTTC. Translation: CASRRGQGAQGEQYF.